The clone carrying this TCR beta chain occurred many times. The target antigen is unknown. The entry originates in a study of blood T cells in healthy people across ages. Study results and limitations: The study found more naive CD4+ cells and higher diversity in long-lived than aged donors. The fall in TCR beta diversity per million T cells was roughly linear with age. PBMCs were not sorted, which prevented a conclusive comparison of naive versus antigen-experienced cells.

The CDR3 extends over 13 amino acids. Germline V gives CDR1 SGHAT, CDR2 FQNNGV. A J-beta primer mix and a sample-barcoded 5' primer were used in a second PCR of about 6 to 12 cycles. One entry per CDR3 protein, called by TCRdb with MiXCR from the 5' RACE reads. The top ten clones hold less than 0.75% of a sample with around 1,000,000 distinct CDR3 sequences, about 23% of them seen once. This same sample was also part of a study on T cells of mothers and their children. Per that study: The second PCR's M1S primer added sample barcodes and 2-4 random nucleotides.

Input material: blood. The sequence came from a girl aged 2-10 years in good health. The V call is TRBV11-2, the J call TRBJ2-5, with D uncertain. The J call may be wrong; the DNA end is better matched by TRBJ2-7. In DNA form, the CDR3 reads TGTGCCAGCAGCTTAGTTTCCCGCTACGAGCAGTACTTC. Translation: CASSLVSRYEQYF.